Each of the 7 T cell receptor beta chains below was sequenced from the same sample in a study of T cell responses to AZD1222 COVID-19 vaccine. The protocol was immunoSEQ multiplex PCR, while the TCRdb copy is restricted to in-frame clones and leaves out a portion. This sample carries approximately 170,000 clones, 85% to 90% of them seen once, and the ten largest clones take 9.5% to 13%. The input for sequencing was peripheral blood, taken 28 days after the second AZD1222 dose. These receptor sequences come from an adult who received the AZD1222 COVID-19 vaccine.

The chain recombines TRBV30 with TRBJ1-2; TRBD1 matches 7 bases. The J segment lost 7 bases and the V segment lost 2 bases, leaving 7 bases of the junction unmatched. The CDR3 loop spans 13 amino acids. Germline-derived CDR1 and CDR2 are GTSNPN and SVGIG (reference sequence). The CDR3 loop is CAWSLDQGVGYTF. CDR3 sequence (DNA): TGTGCCTGGAGTTTGGACCAGGGGGTTGGCTACACCTTC.

The rearrangement joins TRBV11-2 to TRBJ2-1, with D uncertain. V lost 1 base to trimming and J lost 9 bases, with 7 bases between them. The germline gives CDR1 SGHAT, CDR2 FQNNGV. The CDR3 sequence is 12 residues long. CDR3 DNA: TGTGCCAGCAGCTTAGGGGTTGGTGAGCAGTTCTTC. This sequence encodes CASSLGVGEQFF.

This clone appeared a single time. This chain joins TRBV7-9 and TRBJ2-7, with D perhaps matching TRBD1 (6 bases). The CDR3 is made up of 14 amino acids. CDR1 SEHNR and CDR2 FQNEAQ come from the germline V gene (reference sequence). The V end lost 7 bases, the J end lost 3 bases, and 16 bases lay between the germline ends. The chain's CDR3 is CASTTVTGYYEQYF. As DNA, the CDR3 is TGTGCCAGCACCACGGTCACAGGGTACTACGAGCAGTACTTC.

The chain employs TRBV15 and TRBJ1-2; 9 bases are shared with TRBD1. CDR3 length: 15 amino acids. Germline CDR1 is LNHNV and CDR2 is YYDKDF (reference sequence). V gave up 1 base and J gave up 4 bases; unmatched junction bases: 4. The CDR3 DNA reads TGTGCCACCAGCAGAGCCTTGGACAGGGGCTATGGCTACACCTTC. It codes for CATSRALDRGYGYTF.

This chain uses TRBV7-2 with TRBJ2-5; 7 nucleotides line up with TRBD1. The V gene's germline CDR1 is SGHTA and CDR2 FQGNSA. The trim removed 6 bases at V and 2 bases at J, leaving 3 bases unmatched. This CDR3 has 13 amino acids. The CDR3 sequence: CASRRTGQETQYF. The DNA for the CDR3 is TGTGCCAGCAGAAGGACAGGTCAAGAGACCCAGTACTTC.

The genes are TRBV19 and TRBJ2-5, with 8 nucleotides matching TRBD1. V lost 4 bases, J lost 2 bases, and 3 bases stayed unmatched. The CDR3 consists of 14 residues. The V gene's germline CDR1 is LNHDA and CDR2 SQIVND (reference sequence). CDR3 bases: TGTGCCAGTAGTAGGGACAGGAGACAAGAGACCCAGTACTTC. Its protein product is CASSRDRRQETQYF.

This clone was counted between two and nine times. V and J are TRBV4-2 and TRBJ1-5, with 8 positions matching TRBD1. Germline CDR1 LGHNA, CDR2 YNFKEQ. V was pared by 0 bases and J by 7 bases, with 5 bases of the junction left unmatched. This CDR3 is 15 amino acids long. This CDR3 is CASSQDGQGGQPQHF. Here the CDR3 DNA reads TGTGCCAGCAGCCAAGATGGACAGGGCGGGCAGCCCCAGCATTTT.